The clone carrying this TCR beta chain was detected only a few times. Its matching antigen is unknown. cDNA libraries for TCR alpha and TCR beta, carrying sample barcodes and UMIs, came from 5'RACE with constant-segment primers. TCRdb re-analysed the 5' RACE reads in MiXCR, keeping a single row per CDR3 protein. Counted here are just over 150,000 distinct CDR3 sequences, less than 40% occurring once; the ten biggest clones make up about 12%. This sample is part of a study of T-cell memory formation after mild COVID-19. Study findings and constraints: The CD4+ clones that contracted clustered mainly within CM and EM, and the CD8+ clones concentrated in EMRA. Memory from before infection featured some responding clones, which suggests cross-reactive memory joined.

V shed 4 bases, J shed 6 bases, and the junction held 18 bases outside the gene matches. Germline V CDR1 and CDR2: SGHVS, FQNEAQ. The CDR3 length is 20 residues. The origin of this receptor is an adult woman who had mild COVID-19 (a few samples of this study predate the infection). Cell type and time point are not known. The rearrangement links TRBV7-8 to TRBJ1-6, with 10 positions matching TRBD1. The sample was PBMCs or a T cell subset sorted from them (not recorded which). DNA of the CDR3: TGTGCCAGCAGCTCAATCCGGGACAGGGGACGTAACCTGAGTAATTCACCCCTCCACTTT. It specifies CASSSIRDRGRNLSNSPLHF.